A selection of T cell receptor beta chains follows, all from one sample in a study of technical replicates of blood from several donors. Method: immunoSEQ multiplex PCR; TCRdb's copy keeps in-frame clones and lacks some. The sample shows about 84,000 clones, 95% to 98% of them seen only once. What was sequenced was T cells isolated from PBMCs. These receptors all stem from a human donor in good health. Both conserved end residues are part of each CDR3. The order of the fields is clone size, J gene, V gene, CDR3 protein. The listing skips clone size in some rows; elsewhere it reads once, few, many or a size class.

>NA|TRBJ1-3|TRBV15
CATSRLGQGAGNTIYF
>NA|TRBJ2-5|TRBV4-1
CASSEGGTGGTFGTQYF
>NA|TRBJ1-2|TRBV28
CASSWQGNSFLGYTF
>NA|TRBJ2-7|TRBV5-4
CASSLGTGTMGYEQYF
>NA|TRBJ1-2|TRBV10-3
CAIRQGAGYGYTF
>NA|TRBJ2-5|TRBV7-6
CASSLDVGGETQYF
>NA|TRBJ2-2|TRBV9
CASSVILSTGELFF
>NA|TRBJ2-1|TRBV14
CASSQVSSGRVRYNEQFF
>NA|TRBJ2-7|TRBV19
CASSQGVEQYF
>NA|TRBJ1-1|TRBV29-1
CSAQKNTEAFF
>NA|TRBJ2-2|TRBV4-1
CASSQEDRRGTGELFF
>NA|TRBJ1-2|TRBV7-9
CASSLEQGIYGYTF
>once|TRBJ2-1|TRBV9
CASSVAGRGNEQFF
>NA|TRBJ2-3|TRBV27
CASSPRGGWVDTQYF
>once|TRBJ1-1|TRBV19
CASSMRAGTGTTEAFF
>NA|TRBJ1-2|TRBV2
CASTQGVELGYTF
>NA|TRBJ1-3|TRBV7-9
CASSQGGQVSGNTIYF
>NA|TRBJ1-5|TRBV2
CASSQTGRNQPQHF
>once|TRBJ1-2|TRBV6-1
CASSPGTRNGYTF
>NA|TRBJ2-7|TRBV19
CASSQASGSYEQYF
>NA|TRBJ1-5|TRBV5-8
CASSPGQGWFVPVYQPQHF
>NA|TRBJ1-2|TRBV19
CASSNAREANYGYTF
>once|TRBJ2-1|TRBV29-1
CSAYSGTGVHEQFF